These 24 T cell receptor beta chains were all obtained from the same sample, sequenced in a study of T cell clones after liver transplantation (dated by TCRdb to between 2018 and 2020). The library was built by means of the immunoSEQ multiplex PCR assay. Imported from immuneACCESS, the table was reduced by TCRdb to in-frame sequences with V and J called. These copies leave out some clones; in studies compared against another copy, an unresolved V gene accounts for under half, and the cause of the remainder is not known. The sample table contains around 75,000 clones; only one count was recorded for roughly 80% of them. 2.1% of the sample comes from the top ten. Sequenced here: CD4+ T cells from blood, sampled 48 months after liver transplant. Every receptor here comes from a human patient who received a liver transplant. Some T cells seen after a transplant may have their origin in the graft donor.

This chain connects TRBV4-2 to TRBJ2-1; D may match TRBD1 or TRBD2 (5 bases each). Looked up from germline, CDR1 is LGHNA and CDR2 is YNFKEQ. CDR3 size: 17 residues. V was trimmed by 5 bases and J by 5 bases, leaving 22 bases between them. The DNA of the CDR3 is TGTGCCAGCAGCGCACAATCCGGGACGGCAAACCACAATGAGCAGTTCTTC. This codes for CASSAQSGTANHNEQFF.

The chain recombines TRBV7-2 with TRBJ1-1, with 8 bases lining up with TRBD1. Per the germline V gene, CDR1 is SGHTA and CDR2 is FQGNSA. The CDR3 totals 15 residues. V was pared by 5 bases and J by 4 bases, with 9 bases of the junction left unmatched. CDR3 sequence: CASSPQGTGGTEAFF. Here the CDR3 DNA reads TGTGCCAGCAGCCCCCAAGGAACAGGGGGCACTGAAGCTTTCTTT.

The chain recombines TRBV4-3 with TRBJ2-1; D is perhaps TRBD1 (5 bases). The CDR3 loop spans 17 amino acids. CDR1 is LGHNA and CDR2 is YSLEER in the germline V gene. Between the trimmed V and J ends, which lost 1 base and 5 bases, there was a span of 18 bases. This CDR3 reads CASSQVLAQGTDNEQFF. The CDR3 DNA is TGCGCCAGCAGCCAAGTTCTCGCTCAGGGTACGGACAATGAGCAGTTCTTC.

The rearrangement uses TRBV18 and TRBJ2-1; no definite D call. The CDR3 is made up of 12 amino acids. Germline lookup yields CDR1 KGHSH and CDR2 LQKENI. Trimming stripped 3 bases from V and 7 bases from J, with 7 bases between. CDR3 DNA: TGTGCCAGCTCACCCCAGGCGAATGAGCAGTTCTTC. Translating gives CASSPQANEQFF.

V gene TRBV28 combines with J gene TRBJ1-4; D gene ambiguous. V lost 6 bases to trimming and J lost 2 bases, with 10 bases between them. Germline V gene sequence: CDR1 MDHEN, CDR2 SYDVKM. This CDR3 is 14 amino acids long. Here the CDR3 reads CASSPTGTNEKLFF. The CDR3 DNA is TGTGCCAGCAGCCCTACGGGGACTAATGAAAAACTGTTTTTT.

This clone was recorded once. This chain connects TRBV14 to TRBJ1-4, with D perhaps TRBD1 (5 bases). Germline V gives CDR1 SGHDN, CDR2 FVKESK. The germline V and J ends were trimmed by 0 bases and 12 bases, with 17 bases remaining between them. The length of the CDR3 is 15 residues. The CDR3 region has the DNA TGTGCCAGCAGCCAAGATCCCAGGACACGGACGGAACTGTTTTTT. It is translated as CASSQDPRTRTELFF.

The chain employs TRBV7-2 and TRBJ2-7; 8 bases are a match to TRBD1. The CDR3 is 14 amino acids. CDR1 and CDR2 (germline): SGHTA, FQGNSA. The J segment lost 5 bases and the V segment lost 7 bases, leaving 10 bases of the junction unmatched. CDR3 protein: CASNGQGMGDEQYF. The CDR3 DNA reads TGTGCCAGCAACGGACAGGGTATGGGAGACGAGCAGTACTTC.

V usage is TRBV19 and J usage is TRBJ2-5, with 7 bases fitting TRBD2. Germline CDR1 reads LNHDA; CDR2 reads SQIVND (reference sequence). This CDR3 region has 16 residues. With 4 bases clipped from V and 0 bases from J, the junction kept 8 bases outside the gene matches. The CDR3 region has the DNA TGTGCCAGTAGTAAGGCCCGGAGCGGGGACCAAGAGACCCAGTACTTC. Its translation: CASSKARSGDQETQYF.

This sequence joins TRBV5-6 and TRBJ2-4; D is ambiguous. The CDR3 is 18 residues long. CDR1 and CDR2 from the germline V gene are SGHDT and YYEEEE. Trimming took off 5 bases at V and 0 bases at J, with 21 bases between the two ends. The CDR3 nucleotides read TGTGCCAGCAGTTCAACCCCGGGTCCGGTTTTAGCCAAAAACATTCAGTACTTC. This encodes CASSSTPGPVLAKNIQYF.

The V gene is TRBV4-3, the J gene TRBJ2-7; D remains unclear. This CDR3 is 14 amino acids long. Trimming left V 0 bases short and J 5 bases short, with 11 bases between. In germline, CDR1 is LGHNA, CDR2 YSLEER. This CDR3 is CASSQDMRNNEQYF. CDR3 coding DNA: TGCGCCAGCAGCCAAGATATGCGCAATAACGAGCAGTACTTC.

The V gene is TRBV7-2, the J gene TRBJ1-6; D may be TRBD1 (6 bases). The CDR3 has 15 residues. V was trimmed by 1 base and J by 7 bases, leaving 11 bases between them. Germline CDR1 reads SGHTA; CDR2 reads FQGNSA. In DNA form, the CDR3 reads TGTGCCAGCAGCTTAGGGAGACAGGAGAATTCACCCCTCCACTTT. Protein product: CASSLGRQENSPLHF.

This chain joins TRBV7-9 and TRBJ2-7; 10 bases are a match to TRBD1. Germline trimming cut 5 bases from V and 7 bases from J; bases unmatched to any gene: 11. CDR1 and CDR2 (germline): SEHNR, FQNEAQ (reference sequence). This CDR3 is 15 amino acids long. DNA for the CDR3: TGTGCCAGCAGCGGGTACGACAGGGGGCGGGGTGAGCAGTACTTC. Protein product: CASSGYDRGRGEQYF.

This chain connects TRBV9 to TRBJ2-7, with D perhaps given as TRBD1 or TRBD2 (5 bases each). V lost 3 bases to trimming and J lost 5 bases, with 18 bases between them. The CDR3 is 15 amino acids. CDR1 and CDR2 from the germline V gene are SGDLS and YYNGEE. The CDR3 loop is CASSALEDMGDEQYF. CDR3 coding DNA: TGTGCCAGCAGCGCTTTAGAGGATATGGGGGACGAGCAGTACTTC.

The rearrangement uses TRBV4-3 and TRBJ1-6; the D is unclear. Germline CDR1 reads LGHNA; CDR2 reads YSLEER. Trimming took off 1 base at V and 7 bases at J, with 14 bases between the two ends. CDR3 size: 16 residues. CDR3 in DNA: TGCGCCAGCAGCCAAGGCCCCGGACGGAAAAATTCACCCCTCCACTTT. It yields the protein CASSQGPGRKNSPLHF.

This clone has a single count. This sequence joins TRBV5-2 and TRBJ2-7; the table's D gene call, TRBD2, was not cross checked with the DNA. TRBV5-2 constitutes a pseudogene. This CDR3 spans 17 amino acids. In nucleotides, the CDR3 is TGTGCCAGCAGCCAAGATGTACAGCGGGAGGTTGGCTACGAGCAGTACTTC. This sequence encodes CASSQDVQREVGYEQYF.

The V and J genes are TRBV14 and TRBJ1-1; D uncertain. V lost 6 bases and J 0 bases, leaving 8 bases between the germline ends. The germline V gene encodes CDR1 SGHDN and CDR2 FVKESK. CDR3 length equals 13 residues. The CDR3 region is CASSPGLNTEAFF. For the CDR3, the DNA is TGTGCCAGCAGTCCTGGACTGAACACTGAAGCTTTCTTT. The variable domain in full, with the rest retrieved from reference TRBV14 and TRBJ1-1, is EAGVTQFPSHSVIEKGQTVTLRCDPISGHDNLYWYRRVMGKEIKFLLHFVKESKQDESGMPNNRFLAERTGGTYSTLKVQPAELEDSGVYFCASSPGLNTEAFFGQGTRLTVV.

The chain is built from TRBV4-2 and TRBJ2-3; D is possibly TRBD2 (6 bases). The CDR3 runs 16 residues. Looked up from germline, CDR1 is LGHNA and CDR2 is YNFKEQ. V lost 0 bases to trimming and J lost 5 bases, with 15 bases between them. The CDR3 sequence: CASSQETRAGGDTQYF. In DNA, the CDR3 is TGTGCCAGCAGCCAAGAGACTAGGGCCGGGGGAGATACGCAGTATTTT.

The chain is built from TRBV7-9 and TRBJ1-1; D call uncertain. Germline V lookup: CDR1 SEHNR, CDR2 FQNEAQ (reference sequence). Trimming left V 1 base short and J 3 bases short, with 9 bases between. The length of the CDR3 is 14 residues. The DNA for the CDR3 is TGTGCCAGCAGCTTAGTGGGAAGGGACACTGAAGCTTTCTTT. Protein sequence: CASSLVGRDTEAFF.

The chain is built from TRBV28 and TRBJ1-1; D gene unclear. The CDR3 is 13 residues long. Trimming left V 7 bases short and J 4 bases short, with 13 bases between. In germline, CDR1 is MDHEN, CDR2 SYDVKM. This CDR3 reads CASTNGQATEAFF. CDR3 sequence (DNA): TGTGCCAGCACCAACGGGCAGGCCACTGAAGCTTTCTTT.

This sequence joins TRBV29-1 and TRBJ2-5; D not certain. Trimming cost V 4 bases and J 0 bases, with 3 bases left between them. The CDR3 is made up of 11 amino acids. The germline V gene encodes CDR1 SQVTM and CDR2 ANQGSEA. In DNA, the CDR3 is TGCAGCGTTGCCGACCAAGAGACCCAGTACTTC. Translated: CSVADQETQYF. Supplemented by reference TRBV29-1 and TRBJ2-5, the full variable domain reads SAVISQKPSRDICQRGTSLTIQCQVDSQVTMMFWYRQQPGQSLTLIATANQGSEATYESGFVIDKFPISRPNLTFSTLTVSNMSPEDSSIYLCSVADQETQYFGPGTRLLVL.

V gene TRBV4-1 combines with J gene TRBJ1-3, with D unresolved. Germline CDR1 and CDR2: MGHRA and YSYEKL. V shed 1 base and J shed 1 base, with 5 bases lying between them. CDR3 size: 14 residues. CDR3 sequence: CASSQGASGNTIYF. CDR3 bases: TGCGCCAGCAGCCAAGGGGCTTCTGGAAACACCATATATTTT.

This sequence joins TRBV7-3 and TRBJ2-6, with 8 nucleotides matching TRBD1. The CDR3 runs to 17 residues. Looked up from germline, CDR1 is SGHTA and CDR2 is FQGTGA. Trimming cost V 5 bases and J 4 bases; bases outside gene matches: 10. For the CDR3, the DNA is TGTGCCAGCAGCCCGCTGGACAGGGTATCCGGGGCCAACGTCCTGACTTTC. Amino acids: CASSPLDRVSGANVLTF.

The chain carries TRBV5-1 and TRBJ2-3, with TRBD1 identical over 7 bases. V shed 9 bases and J 2 bases; nucleotides not matched to a gene: 6. Germline assignment: CDR1 SGHRS and CDR2 YFSETQ. This CDR3 is built from 13 residues. The CDR3 loop reads CAKGQEITDTQYF. The CDR3 nucleotides are TGCGCCAAAGGACAGGAGATCACAGATACGCAGTATTTT.

CDR3 DNA sequence: TGTGCCAGCAGCTTACAGACAGGGGGCGAAGAGACCCAGTACTTC. It specifies CASSLQTGGEETQYF. The rearrangement links TRBV7-2 to TRBJ2-5, with TRBD1 matching over 10 bases. CDR3 size: 15 residues. Per the germline V gene, CDR1 is SGHTA and CDR2 is FQGNSA. V shed 2 bases and J 3 bases; nucleotides not matched to a gene: 3.